The entry that follows covers one T cell receptor beta chain sequence. The data belong to a study of blood T cell repertoires in COVID-19. Whole-study context: Both acute and convalescent COVID-19 samples were obtained from the United States, Italy and Spain.

Data came from immunoSEQ multiplex PCR; TCRdb stores just in-frame clones and leaves some out. The data hold about 120,000 clones, with approximately 90% observed a single time. With 5 bases removed from V and 7 bases from J, the gap between germline ends came to 21 bases. This CDR3 is 16 amino acids long. Germline CDR1 MDHEN, CDR2 SYDVKM. It was during active infection that Seattle patients were enrolled and then longitudinally followed. The chain couples TRBV28 to TRBJ1-5, with D tentatively TRBD1 (5 bases). This sequence was found in a man aged 55-75 years with COVID-19, enrolled during active disease. Sequencing was done on a sample of peripheral blood. CDR3 sequence reads: CASSVHQGGGNQPQHF. The CDR3 DNA reads TGTGCCAGCAGTGTACACCAGGGTGGGGGGAACCAGCCCCAGCATTTT.